This TCR beta chain was documented in a study of CD8+ T cells in alopecia areata. Whole-study context: Oral tofacitinib, 5 to 10 mg twice daily, was given in an open-label trial.

Treatment specified: oral pan-JAK inhibitor, 5-10 mg twice daily. Collection of lesional scalp punch biopsies and peripheral blood was performed in alopecia areata patients. The authors sorted CD4+ and CD8+ T cells from PBMCs. V lost 1 base and J lost 6; bases outside the gene matches: 4. CDR1 is MNHNY, CDR2 SVGAGI, per germline (reference sequence). The CDR3 is 15 residues long. cDNA reverse transcribed from extracted RNA served as the sequencing template. Sequenced by immunoSEQ multiplex PCR; TCRdb stores in-frame clones only, minus some. The sample holds under 200,000 clones, about three fifths seen once.

The sequenced sample was CD4+ T cells sorted from blood, obtained at week 4, from a patient treated with tofacitinib. The V gene is TRBV6-6, the J gene TRBJ2-5, with TRBD1 matching 11 bases. This TCR was sampled from a human donor with alopecia areata. The CDR3 DNA is TGTGCCAGCAGTTACTGGACAGGGGGCGAGCAGACCCAGTACTTC. Its translation is CASSYWTGGEQTQYF.